This T cell receptor (beta chain) was sequenced during a study of cytotoxic CD8 clonotypes in ibrutinib-treated CLL (dated by TCRdb to the early 2020s). About the study as a whole: In this cohort, 15 patients were treatment-naive and about a dozen were relapsed/refractory, while roughly 17 had unmutated IGHV. Responses were partial in roughly 24 patients and complete in 2; after median around 65 months follow-up, about 15 stayed in remission and some twelve progressed. The response samples were drawn at a median of approximately twelve months into treatment, with a range of about 6 to 36 months. On average, each sample had roughly 230,000 productive templates and about 89,000 productive rearrangements. Of the 80 to 95 participants in the trial, about two dozen had longitudinal samples available. Cryopreserved peripheral blood mononuclear cells were obtained prior to treatment, at the time of response, and at either disease progression or sustained remission. Every remission and progressive disease sample was obtained while ibrutinib was still being received by the patients. Overall study outcomes, separate from this receptor: Public clonotypes were rare and either contracted or stayed stable during treatment, and the rise in clonality at ibrutinib response reflected the expansion of private clonotypes. Lymph node repertoires were not examined, and the timing of sampling was not matched between patients in sustained remission and those whose disease progressed. Baseline clonality exceeded that of age-matched healthy donors and correlated strongly with circulating CD8+ T-cell counts. Clonality increased at ibrutinib response, stayed stable in sustained remission, and fell back toward baseline at progression.

As regards this clone: Its antigen is not yet known. Per-base qualities were not stored, and no clone one base away is much larger.

The time point label corresponds to: less than 30 months on ibrutinib. For TCR beta library preparation, approximately 1.9 micrograms of genomic DNA was extracted from cryopreserved PBMCs. Longitudinal blood samples from CLL patients on ibrutinib monotherapy underwent high-throughput TCR beta sequencing. The patients took part in an open-label, single-center phase 2 trial of ibrutinib monotherapy. Each clonotype received, on average, 10x coverage in deep resolution sequencing performed on a MiSeq, where the target depth lay between 1 in 1 million and 1 in 200,000 T cells. The immunoSEQ hsTCRB Kit was used to generate the TCR beta libraries. Per the original workflow: ImmunoSEQ Data Assistant and ImmunoSEQ Analyzer were used for data analysis, and V, D and J genes were assigned according to IMGT definitions. Clonality, which ranges from 0 to 1, was calculated by subtracting the normalized Shannon entropy of productive rearrangement frequencies from one. Only overrepresented clonotypes making up at least 0.05% of each patient's repertoire were included in the public clonotype analysis. Roughly 12 age-matched healthy donor repertoires from immuneACCESS were used as controls for clonality. TCRdb stores this immuneACCESS table with in-frame sequences only. Part of the clones is absent; in the studies checked, under half of the shortfall reflects unresolved V genes, and no reason is known for the rest. V, J and clone size are taken as reported in that table, and D and trimming were inferred from the DNA itself. The sample table holds approximately 60,000 clones, of which 56% were seen once. Over 20% of the sample goes to the ten largest clones.

This TCR derives from a human donor with chronic lymphocytic leukemia. The sequencing used PBMCs, collected after 24 months of ibrutinib treatment.

This receptor carries the CDR3 CASSLKTSGGASITDTQYF. The bases are TGCGCCAGCAGCTTGAAAACTAGCGGGGGAGCTAGCATCACAGATACGCAGTATTTT. Rearrangement joined TRBV5-1 to TRBJ2-3; 11 junctional bases match TRBD2. Trimming leaves V shorter by 1 base and J shorter by 2 bases, with the junction holding 12 bases beyond the gene matches. The CDR3 holds 19 amino acids from the cysteine to the phenylalanine. This entry keeps only the CDR3 DNA: 57 bases, framed from base 1. Taken from the germline V gene, the CDR1 and CDR2 loops are SGHRS and YFSETQ.